The T cell receptor (beta chain) described here comes from a study of cytomegalovirus exposure and HLA in healthy donors. Whole-study findings and limits: According to the study, some 160 TCR beta chains were cytomegalovirus-associated.

Primers included in the PCR were 60 Vbeta and 13 Jbeta primers. The repertoire was sequenced with immunoSEQ multiplex PCR; TCRdb's copy has only in-frame clones and lacks some. This sample has over 150,000 clones, with 65% to 70% found just once. On this clone itself: Its antigen is still unknown.

The clonotype comes from a woman aged 18-29 years in good health and CMV-seropositive. The sequenced sample was PBMCs.

CDR3 nucleotide sequence: TGTGCCAGCAGTTATCCTAATAGCAATCAGCCCCAGCATTTT. Translating it yields CASSYPNSNQPQHF. The rearrangement uses TRBV28 and TRBJ1-5; no clear D gene. CDR3 size: 14 residues. CDR1 and CDR2 from the germline V gene are MDHEN and SYDVKM. The V end lost 4 bases, the J end lost 0 bases, and 7 bases lay between the germline ends.